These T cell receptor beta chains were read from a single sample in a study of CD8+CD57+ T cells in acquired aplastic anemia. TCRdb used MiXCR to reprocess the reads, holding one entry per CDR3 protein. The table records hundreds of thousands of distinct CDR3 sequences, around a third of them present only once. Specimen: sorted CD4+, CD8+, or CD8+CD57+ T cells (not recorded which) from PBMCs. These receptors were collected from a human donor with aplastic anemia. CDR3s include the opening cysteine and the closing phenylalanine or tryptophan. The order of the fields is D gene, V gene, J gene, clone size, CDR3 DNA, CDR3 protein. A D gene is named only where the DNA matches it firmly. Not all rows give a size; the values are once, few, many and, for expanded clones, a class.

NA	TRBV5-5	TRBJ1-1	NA	TGTGCCAGCAGCTTGGTTGGGGAACCAAACACTGAAGCTTTCTTT	CASSLVGEPNTEAFF
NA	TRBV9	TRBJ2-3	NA	TGTGCCAGCAGTTATAGAGAGCGGGGCACAGATACGCAGTATTTT	CASSYRERGTDTQYF
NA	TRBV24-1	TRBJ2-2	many	TGTGCCACCAGTGATGCCGCACATTACTCCGGGGAGCTGTTTTTT	CATSDAAHYSGELFF
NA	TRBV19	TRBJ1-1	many	TGTGCCAGCGCTAGAGGCGAAAACACTGAAGCTTTCTTT	CASARGENTEAFF
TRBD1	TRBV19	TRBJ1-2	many	TGTGCCAGTAGGATTTTGACCCGGGACAGGGACTCGGAGGGCTACACCTTC	CASRILTRDRDSEGYTF
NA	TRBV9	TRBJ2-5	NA	TGTGCCAGCAGCGGGGGGATGGAACCGGGGGATGTGTACTTC	CASSGGMEPGDVYF
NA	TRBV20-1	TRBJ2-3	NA	TGCAGTGCTAGAGATCGAATCGTGGGCAGCACAGATACGCAGTATTTT	CSARDRIVGSTDTQYF
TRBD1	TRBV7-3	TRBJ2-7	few	TGTGCCAGCAGCAACAGGGGGCTCCAGCACGAGCAGTACTTC	CASSNRGLQHEQYF
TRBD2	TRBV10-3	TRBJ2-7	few	TGTGCCAGCCTAGCGGCTGGCTCCTACGAGCAGTACTTC	CASLAAGSYEQYF
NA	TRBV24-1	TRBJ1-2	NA	TGTGCCACCAGTGCTCCTTATCAGGGCTCCTATGGCTACACCTTC	CATSAPYQGSYGYTF
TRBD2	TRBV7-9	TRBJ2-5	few	TGTGCCAGCAGGGGGAGTCGGGAGGGCAAGAGACCCTTCTACTTC	CASRGSREGKRPFYF
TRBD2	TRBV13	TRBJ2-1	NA	TGTGCCAGCAGCTTAAGCCTAGCGGGGGGGATGAGCTCCTACAATGAGCAGTTCTTC	CASSLSLAGGMSSYNEQFF
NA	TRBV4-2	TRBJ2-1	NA	TGTGCCAGCAGCCAAGATCTTGTCAATGAGCAGTTCTTC	CASSQDLVNEQFF
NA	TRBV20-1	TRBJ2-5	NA	TGCAATGCTAAAACCCTAAAACAAGAGACCCAGTACTTC	CNAKTLKQETQYF
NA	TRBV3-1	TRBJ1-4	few	TGTGCCAGCAGCCAAGATTGGGTGAAACTGTTTTTT	CASSQDWVKLFF
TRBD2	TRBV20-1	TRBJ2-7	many	TGCAGTGCTAATCCCCTGACTAGCGGTAACTCCTACGAGCAGTACTTC	CSANPLTSGNSYEQYF
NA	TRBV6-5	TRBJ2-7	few	TGTGCCAGCAGTTACTCGGACGAAAACTACGAGCAGTACTTC	CASSYSDENYEQYF
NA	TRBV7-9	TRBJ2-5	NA	TGTGCCAGCAGCCCGAGTAGGGCGGGAGAGACCCAGTACTTC	CASSPSRAGETQYF
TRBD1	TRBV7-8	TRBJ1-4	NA	TGTGCCAGCAGCTTAGAGGGACAGGGGTATGAAAAACTGTTTTTT	CASSLEGQGYEKLFF
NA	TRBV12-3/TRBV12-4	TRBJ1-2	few	TGTGCCAGCAGTTTAGGGGAGATTGGCTATGGCTACACCTTC	CASSLGEIGYGYTF
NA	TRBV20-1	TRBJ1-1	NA	TGCAGTGCTAGAAACCTTCGGGGGCGAGAGGGTGCTTTCTTT	CSARNLRGREGAFF
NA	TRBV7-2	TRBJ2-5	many	TGTGCCAGCACCCCCGGGGGGCAGGAGACCCAGTACTTC	CASTPGGQETQYF
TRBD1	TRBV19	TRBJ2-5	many	TGTGCCAGTCACAGGGGTGGCCAAGAGACCCAGTACTTC	CASHRGGQETQYF
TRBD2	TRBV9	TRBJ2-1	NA	TGTGCCAGCAGCGTAGGACCTAGCGGGGGCCAGCACCATGAGCAGTTCTTC	CASSVGPSGGQHHEQFF
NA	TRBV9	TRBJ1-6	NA	TGTGCCAGCAGCGAGCAGGGGAAGGGCTCACCCCTCCACTTT	CASSEQGKGSPLHF
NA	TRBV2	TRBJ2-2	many	TGTGCCAGCAGGGTCAGGGTGAACGCCGCGAACACCGGGGAGCTGTTTTTT	CASRVRVNAANTGELFF
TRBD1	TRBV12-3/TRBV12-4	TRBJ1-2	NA	TGTGCCAGCAGTTTCGGGACAGGGTTTAGGGGCTACACCTTC	CASSFGTGFRGYTF
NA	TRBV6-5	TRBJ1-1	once	TGTGCCAGCAGCCGAACGGAACCCTTTAAAGTAGCTTTCTTT	CASSRTEPFKVAFF
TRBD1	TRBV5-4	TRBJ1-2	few	TGTGCCAGCAGCTTGTTTCTTAGAGGGGACAGAAACTATGGCTACACCTTC	CASSLFLRGDRNYGYTF
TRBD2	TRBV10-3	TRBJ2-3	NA	TGTGCCAGCAGTGAAGCGGGAGGGACCGCATTCACAGATACGCAGTATTTT	CASSEAGGTAFTDTQYF
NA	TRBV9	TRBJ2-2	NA	TGTGCCAGCAGCGTAGGATCCGGAGGGGAGCTGTTTTTT	CASSVGSGGELFF
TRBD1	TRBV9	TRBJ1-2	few	TGTGCCAGCAGCCCCCAGCTTACGGGACAGGAGGTCTCTGGCTACACCTTC	CASSPQLTGQEVSGYTF
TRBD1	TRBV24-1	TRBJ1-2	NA	TGTGCCACCAGTGACCCGGGACAGGGAAACTATGGCTACACCTTC	CATSDPGQGNYGYTF
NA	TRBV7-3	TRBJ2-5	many	TGTGCCAGCAGTGACCCAAAAGAAGAGACCCAGTACTTC	CASSDPKEETQYF
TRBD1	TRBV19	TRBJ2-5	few	TGTGCCAGTAGTATTGGAGGGACAGGGGGCGAAGAGACCCAGTACTTC	CASSIGGTGGEETQYF
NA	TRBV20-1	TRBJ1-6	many	TGCAGTGCTAGCGCGGAGGCCTATAATTCACCCCTCCACTTT	CSASAEAYNSPLHF
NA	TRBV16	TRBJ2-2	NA	TGTGCCAGCAGCCAAGGGGTAACCGGGGAGCTGTTTTTT	CASSQGVTGELFF
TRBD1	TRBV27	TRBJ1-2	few	TGTGCCAGCAGAAAGGACAGGCATGGCTACACCTTC	CASRKDRHGYTF
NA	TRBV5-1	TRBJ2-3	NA	TGCGCCAGCAGCTTAGCCAGAGGGACAGATACGCAGTATTTT	CASSLARGTDTQYF
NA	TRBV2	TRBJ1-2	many	TGTGCCAGCAGCCTGGACAGCCCTGCTGGCTACACCTTC	CASSLDSPAGYTF
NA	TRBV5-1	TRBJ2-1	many	TGCGCCAGCAGGGAAACAAACAATGAGCAGTTCTTC	CASRETNNEQFF
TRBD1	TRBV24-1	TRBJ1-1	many	TGTGCCACGCAGGGGGAAAACACTGAAGCTTTCTTT	CATQGENTEAFF
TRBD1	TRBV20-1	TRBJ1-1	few	TGCAGTGCCCTTAAGGGGGCGGACACTGAAGCTTTCTTT	CSALKGADTEAFF
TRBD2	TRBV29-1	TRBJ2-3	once	TGCAGCGTAGGACTAGCGGGGGACCATAGCACAGATACGCAGTATTTT	CSVGLAGDHSTDTQYF
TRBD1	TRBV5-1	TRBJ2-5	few	TGCGCCAGCAGCTTGGATGGGACAGGGGGAGGAGAGACCCAGTACTTC	CASSLDGTGGGETQYF
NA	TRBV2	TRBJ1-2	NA	TGTGCCAGCAGTGCGAATACGGGCCTTACTAACTATGGCTACACCTTC	CASSANTGLTNYGYTF
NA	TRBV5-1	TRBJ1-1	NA	TGCGCCAGCAGCTTGGTGGGGGTCCCGAACACTGAAGCTTTCTTT	CASSLVGVPNTEAFF
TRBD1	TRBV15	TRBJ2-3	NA	TGTGCCACCAGCCGCATGGACAGGCCCTCCACAGATACGCAGTATTTT	CATSRMDRPSTDTQYF
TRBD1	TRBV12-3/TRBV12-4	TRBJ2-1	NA	TGTGCCAGCAGTGAATACCGGGACAGGAGCTACAATGAGCAGTTCTTC	CASSEYRDRSYNEQFF
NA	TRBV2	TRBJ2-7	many	TGTGCCAGCAGTGATGGGCAGGGGTCTTACGAGCAGTACTTC	CASSDGQGSYEQYF
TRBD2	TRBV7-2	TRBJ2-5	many	TGTGCCAGCAGCTTAGCTGGGCGGGGGGAACAAGAGACCCAGTACTTC	CASSLAGRGEQETQYF
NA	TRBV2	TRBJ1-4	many	TGTGCCAGCACGGCAGGGAGGTACGAAAAACTGTTTTTT	CASTAGRYEKLFF
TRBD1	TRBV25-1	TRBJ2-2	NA	TGTGCCAGCAGAACCGGACAGGGGACCAACACCGGGGAGCTGTTTTTT	CASRTGQGTNTGELFF
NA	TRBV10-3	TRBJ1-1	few	TGTGCCAGCAGTCCGGGAGGCAGGGGCTTAGGTGCGAACACTGAAGCTTTCTTT	CASSPGGRGLGANTEAFF
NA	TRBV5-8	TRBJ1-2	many	TGTGCCAGCAGCTTGGACCGAAGGGATGGCTACACCTTC	CASSLDRRDGYTF
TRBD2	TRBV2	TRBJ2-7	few	TGTGCCAGCAGGGTGACTAGCGTCTCCTACGAGCAGTACTTC	CASRVTSVSYEQYF